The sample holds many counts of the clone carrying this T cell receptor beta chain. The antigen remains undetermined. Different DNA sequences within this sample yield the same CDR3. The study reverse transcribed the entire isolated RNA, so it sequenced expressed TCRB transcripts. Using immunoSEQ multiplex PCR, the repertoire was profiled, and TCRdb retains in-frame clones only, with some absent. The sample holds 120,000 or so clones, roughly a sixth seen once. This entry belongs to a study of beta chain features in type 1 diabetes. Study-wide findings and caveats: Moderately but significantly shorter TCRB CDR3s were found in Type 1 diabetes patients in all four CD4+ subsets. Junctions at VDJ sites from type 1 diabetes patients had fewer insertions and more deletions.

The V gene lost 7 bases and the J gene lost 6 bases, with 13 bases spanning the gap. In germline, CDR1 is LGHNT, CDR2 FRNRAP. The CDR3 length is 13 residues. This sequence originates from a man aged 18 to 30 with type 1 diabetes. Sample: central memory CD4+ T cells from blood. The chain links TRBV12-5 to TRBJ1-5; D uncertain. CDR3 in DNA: TGTGCTAGTGCGACCGAAGTCGGTCAGCCCCAGCATTTT. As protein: CASATEVGQPQHF.